The 21 T cell receptor beta chains listed next were all sequenced from one sample in a study of Siglec-9 on CD8 T cells in melanoma. Produced via immunoSEQ multiplex PCR; TCRdb's table is partial and in-frame only. The profile shows 25,000 to 35,000 clones, 80% of them singletons. Sequenced sample: Siglec-9- CD8+ T cells sorted from blood. Receptor source: a human donor in good health.

V gene TRBV11-2 combines with J gene TRBJ1-2; D unresolved. The CDR3 length is 15 residues. Germline CDR1 is SGHAT and CDR2 is FQNNGV. V was trimmed by 0 bases and J by 3 bases, leaving 11 bases between them. The CDR3 bases are TGTGCCAGCAGCTTAGATTCGGGCAGGCACTATGGCTACACCTTC. Its translation is CASSLDSGRHYGYTF.

The rearrangement links TRBV19 to TRBJ2-5; a weak D match, TRBD1 (5 bases). V was pared by 3 bases and J by 5 bases, with 10 bases between. Looked up from germline, CDR1 is LNHDA and CDR2 is SQIVND (reference sequence). The CDR3 runs to 13 residues. CDR3 sequence (DNA): TGTGCCAGTAGTATGGGGCCTGGGGAGACCCAGTACTTC. This translates into CASSMGPGETQYF. Full variable domain (outside the CDR3, taken from reference TRBV19 and TRBJ2-5): DGGITQSPKYLFRKEGQNVTLSCEQNLNHDAMYWYRQDPGQGLRLIYYSQIVNDFQKGDIAEGYSVSREKKESFPLTVTSAQKNPTAFYLCASSMGPGETQYFGPGTRLLVL.

This chain uses TRBV6-1 with TRBJ2-7; D is perhaps TRBD1 (5 bases). Germline-derived CDR1 and CDR2 are MNHNS and SASEGT. V gave up 2 bases and J gave up 0 bases, with 8 bases separating them. The length of the CDR3 is 14 residues. In nucleotides, the CDR3 is TGTGCCAGCAGTGAATTGACAGTCTCCTACGAGCAGTACTTC. Protein product: CASSELTVSYEQYF.

This clone has only a few counts. The chain uses TRBV2 and TRBJ1-2; no firm D call. This CDR3 region has 13 residues. CDR1 is SNHLY and CDR2 is FYNNEI in the germline V gene. Trimming took off 10 bases at V and 8 bases at J, with 20 bases between the two ends. The DNA of the CDR3 is TGTGCCATGACGTCACCTCGAGCGCAAGGCTACACCTTC. Translated: CAMTSPRAQGYTF.

The chain carries TRBV18 and TRBJ1-1, with D tentatively TRBD1 (5 bases). CDR1 KGHSH and CDR2 LQKENI come from the germline V gene. The CDR3 totals 14 residues. Trimming left V 10 bases short and J 4 bases short, with 19 bases between. The chain's CDR3 is CATPPGPGGTEAFF. CDR3 sequence (DNA): TGTGCCACCCCCCCAGGCCCCGGGGGCACTGAAGCTTTCTTT.

The chain recombines TRBV27 with TRBJ2-5; D is unresolved. CDR3 length: 12 residues. The V gene lost 2 bases and the J gene lost 5 bases, with 6 bases spanning the gap. Germline V CDR1 and CDR2: MNHEY, SMNVEV (reference sequence). The CDR3 region is CASSLMGETQYF. The CDR3 DNA is TGTGCCAGCAGTTTAATGGGTGAGACCCAGTACTTC.

About this clone: An end of the junction does not agree with germline; a read error may underlie this. The V gene is TRBV29-1, the J gene TRBJ2-1; D might be TRBD1 or TRBD2, each matching 5 bases. Germline values: CDR1 SQVTM, CDR2 ANQGSEA. This CDR3 comprises 13 residues. Written as DNA, the CDR3 is TGCAGCGTTGATATGACAGACTACAGTGAGCAGTTCTTC. It codes for CSVDMTDYSEQFF.

The chain uses TRBV5-4 and TRBJ1-1; 10 positions agree with TRBD1. Germline trimming cut 4 bases from V and 10 bases from J; bases unmatched to any gene: 7. The CDR3 length is 13 residues. CDR1 is SGHNT, CDR2 YYREEE, per germline (reference sequence). The chain's CDR3 is CASSEDRGRGAFF. In nucleotides, the CDR3 is TGTGCCAGCAGCGAAGACAGGGGGCGTGGAGCTTTCTTT.

This clone was counted between two and nine times. V gene TRBV6-1 combines with J gene TRBJ1-2, with D possibly TRBD1 on 6 matching bases. This CDR3 has 14 amino acids. Germline CDR1 and CDR2: MNHNS and SASEGT. Trimming left V 6 bases short and J 7 bases short, with 18 bases between. CDR3 protein: CASRQTGGAGGYTF. The CDR3 DNA is TGTGCCAGCAGGCAAACGGGGGGCGCGGGTGGCTACACCTTC.

The DNA for the CDR3 is TGTGCCAGCAGCTTGGCCACAGAAAAGAATCAGCCCCAGCATTTT. Translated, it gives CASSLATEKNQPQHF. The chain employs TRBV5-5 and TRBJ1-5; D gene uncertain. Germline assignment: CDR1 SGHKS and CDR2 YYEKEE (reference sequence). The length of the CDR3 is 15 residues. The V gene lost 0 bases and the J gene lost 4 bases, with 11 bases spanning the gap. The complete variable domain, with remaining parts taken from reference TRBV5-5 and TRBJ1-5, reads DAGVTQSPTHLIKTRGQQVTLRCSPISGHKSVSWYQQVLGQGPQFIFQYYEKEERGRGNFPDRFSARQFPNYSSELNVNALLLGDSALYLCASSLATEKNQPQHFGDGTRLSIL.

The rearrangement uses TRBV5-6 and TRBJ2-2; D remains ambiguous. In germline, CDR1 is SGHDT, CDR2 YYEEEE. The CDR3 is made up of 14 amino acids. V was trimmed by 0 bases and J by 1 base, leaving 4 bases between them. CDR3 region: CASSLGGNTGELFF. The CDR3, as DNA: TGTGCCAGCAGCTTGGGAGGGAACACCGGGGAGCTGTTTTTT.

The chain is built from TRBV2 and TRBJ2-7; tentatively, D is TRBD1 (6 bases). Germline V CDR1 and CDR2: SNHLY, FYNNEI. Deletions cut 5 bases from V and 3 bases from J, with 11 bases between. The CDR3 extends over 13 amino acids. The CDR3 loop is CASSTAGVYEQYF. CDR3 sequence (DNA): TGTGCCAGCAGTACAGCAGGGGTCTACGAGCAGTACTTC. Complete variable domain (other parts from reference TRBV2 and TRBJ2-7): EPEVTQTPSHQVTQMGQEVILRCVPISNHLYFYWYRQILGQKVEFLVSFYNNEISEKSEIFDDQFSVERPDGSNFTLKIRSTKLEDSAMYFCASSTAGVYEQYFGPGTRLTVT.

This clone was detected a few times. This chain connects TRBV6-5 to TRBJ1-1; TRBD1 aligns across 8 bases. This CDR3 has 14 residues. The V gene end was trimmed by 5 bases and the J gene end by 5 bases; junction bases not matched to a gene: 7. Germline V gives CDR1 MNHEY, CDR2 SVGAGI. The CDR3 protein is CASSDRGLGTEAFF. The CDR3 bases are TGTGCCAGCAGTGACAGGGGTTTGGGTACTGAAGCTTTCTTT.

The J gene is TRBJ2-6, the V gene TRBV30, with D perhaps TRBD1 (6 bases). This CDR3 has 14 amino acids. Germline values: CDR1 GTSNPN, CDR2 SVGIG (reference sequence). Deletions cut 4 bases from V and 4 bases from J, with 11 bases between. The CDR3 sequence is CAWTTGTGANVLTF. In DNA form, the CDR3 reads TGTGCCTGGACCACAGGGACCGGGGCCAACGTCCTGACTTTC.

The chain is built from TRBV4-2 and TRBJ2-1; 16 bases line up with TRBD2. The CDR3 contains 20 residues. Losses at the gene ends were 3 bases for V and 4 bases for J; bases not matched to a gene: 12. Germline loops: CDR1 LGHNA, CDR2 YNFKEQ. Here the CDR3 reads CASSQIKGTSGRASYNEQFF. The CDR3 DNA sequence: TGTGCCAGCAGCCAGATTAAGGGGACTAGCGGGAGGGCCTCATACAATGAGCAGTTCTTC.

V gene TRBV4-1 combines with J gene TRBJ2-3, with D uncertain. The CDR3 consists of 14 residues. In germline, CDR1 is MGHRA, CDR2 YSYEKL. V lost 0 bases to trimming and J lost 2 bases, with 6 bases between them. CDR3 residues: CASSQDTYTDTQYF. The CDR3 region has the DNA TGCGCCAGCAGCCAAGACACCTACACAGATACGCAGTATTTT.

A single count supports this clone. The rearrangement joins TRBV7-2 to TRBJ1-2; D gene ambiguous. The CDR3 is 14 residues long. The V end lost 1 base, the J end lost 1 base, and 7 bases lay between the germline ends. Germline V lookup: CDR1 SGHTA, CDR2 FQGNSA. This CDR3 is CASSLGRGNYGYTF. CDR3 nucleotide sequence: TGTGCCAGCAGCTTAGGGCGGGGTAACTATGGCTACACCTTC. The full variable domain, with the rest looked up from reference TRBV7-2 and TRBJ1-2, is GAGVSQSPSNKVTEKGKDVELRCDPISGHTALYWYRQSLGQGLEFLIYFQGNSAPDKSGLPSDRFSAERTGGSVSTLTIQRTQQEDSAVYLCASSLGRGNYGYTFGSGTRLTVV.

V gene TRBV11-2 combines with J gene TRBJ2-1, with D hard to call. V shed 3 bases and J shed 8 bases, with 11 bases lying between them. The germline V gene encodes CDR1 SGHAT and CDR2 FQNNGV. The CDR3 runs 13 residues. CDR3 loop: CASSFSTADEQFF. In DNA, the CDR3 is TGTGCCAGCAGCTTTTCTACGGCGGATGAGCAGTTCTTC. The complete variable domain, with remaining parts taken from reference TRBV11-2 and TRBJ2-1, reads EAGVAQSPRYKIIEKRQSVAFWCNPISGHATLYWYQQILGQGPKLLIQFQNNGVVDDSQLPKDRFSAERLKGVDSTLKIQPAKLEDSAVYLCASSFSTADEQFFGPGTRLTVL.

This chain joins TRBV9 and TRBJ2-7; no clear D gene. The CDR3 has 13 amino acids. The V gene lost 3 bases and the J gene lost 2 bases, with 9 bases spanning the gap. CDR1 SGDLS and CDR2 YYNGEE come from the germline V gene. The CDR3 coding sequence is TGTGCCAGCAGCGCAGCGTCGGCCTACGAGCAGTACTTC. Translated, it gives CASSAASAYEQYF.

V and J are TRBV2 and TRBJ2-2; 8 bases line up with TRBD2. V lost 6 bases and J lost 7; bases outside the gene matches: 7. CDR3 length: 14 residues. Per germline, CDR1 SNHLY and CDR2 FYNNEI. The CDR3 nucleotides read TGTGCCAGCAGGGGACTAGAACACATCGGGGAGCTGTTTTTT. It encodes CASRGLEHIGELFF.

The genes are TRBV19 and TRBJ2-3; TRBD2 aligns across 7 bases. The V segment lost 6 bases and the J segment 2 bases; nucleotides outside the gene matches: 5. The CDR3 has 14 residues. Per the germline V gene, CDR1 is LNHDA and CDR2 is SQIVND (reference sequence). The CDR3 protein is CASRSGTVTDTQYF. The CDR3 DNA sequence: TGTGCCAGTAGAAGCGGGACGGTCACAGATACGCAGTATTTT.